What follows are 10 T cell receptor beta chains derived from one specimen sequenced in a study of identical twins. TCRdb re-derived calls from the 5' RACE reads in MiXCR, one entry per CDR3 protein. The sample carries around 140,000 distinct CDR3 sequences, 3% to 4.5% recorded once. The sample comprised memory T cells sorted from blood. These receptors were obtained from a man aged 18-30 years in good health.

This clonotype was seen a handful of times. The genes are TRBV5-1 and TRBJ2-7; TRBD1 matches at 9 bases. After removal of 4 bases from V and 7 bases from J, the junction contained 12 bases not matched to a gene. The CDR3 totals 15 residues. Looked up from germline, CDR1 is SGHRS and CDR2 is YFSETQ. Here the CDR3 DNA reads TGCGCCAGCAGCATAGGACAGGGGCCCTGGGGGGAGCAGTACTTC. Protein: CASSIGQGPWGEQYF.

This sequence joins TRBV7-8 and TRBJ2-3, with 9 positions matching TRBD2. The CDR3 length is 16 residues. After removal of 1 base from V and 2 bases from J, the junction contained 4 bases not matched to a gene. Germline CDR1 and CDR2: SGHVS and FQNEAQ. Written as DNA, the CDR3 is TGTGCCAGCAGCTTAGGGACTAGCGTCTTCACAGATACGCAGTATTTT. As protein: CASSLGTSVFTDTQYF.

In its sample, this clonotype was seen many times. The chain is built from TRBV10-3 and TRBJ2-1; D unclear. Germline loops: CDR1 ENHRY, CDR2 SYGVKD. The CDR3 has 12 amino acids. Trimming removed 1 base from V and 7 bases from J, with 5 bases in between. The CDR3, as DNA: TGTGCCATCAGTGAGTTGGCTAATGAGCAGTTCTTC. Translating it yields CAISELANEQFF.

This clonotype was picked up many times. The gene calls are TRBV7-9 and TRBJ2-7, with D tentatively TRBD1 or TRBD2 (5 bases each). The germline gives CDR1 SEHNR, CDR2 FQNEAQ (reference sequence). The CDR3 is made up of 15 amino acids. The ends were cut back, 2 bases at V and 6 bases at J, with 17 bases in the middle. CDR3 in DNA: TGTGCCAGCAGCTTACGGTCTGGGGACCTCTCCGAGCAGTACTTC. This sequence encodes CASSLRSGDLSEQYF.

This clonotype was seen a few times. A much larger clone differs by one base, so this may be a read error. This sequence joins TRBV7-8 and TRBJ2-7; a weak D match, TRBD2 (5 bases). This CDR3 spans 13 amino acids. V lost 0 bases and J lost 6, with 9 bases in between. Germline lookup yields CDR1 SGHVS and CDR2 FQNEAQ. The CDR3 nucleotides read TGTGCCAGCAGCTTAGCCGGACTTGGCGAGCAGTACTTC. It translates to CASSLAGLGEQYF.

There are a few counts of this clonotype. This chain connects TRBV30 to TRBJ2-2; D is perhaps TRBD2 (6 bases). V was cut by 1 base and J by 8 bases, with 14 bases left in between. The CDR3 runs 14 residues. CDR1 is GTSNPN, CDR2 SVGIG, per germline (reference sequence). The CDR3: CAWSALAVKGELFF. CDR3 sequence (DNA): TGTGCCTGGAGTGCACTAGCAGTGAAGGGGGAGCTGTTTTTT.

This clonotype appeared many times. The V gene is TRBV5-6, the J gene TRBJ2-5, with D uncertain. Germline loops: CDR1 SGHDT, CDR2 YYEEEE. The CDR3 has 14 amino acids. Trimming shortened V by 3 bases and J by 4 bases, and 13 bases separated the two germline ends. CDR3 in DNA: TGTGCCAGCAGCTCCCCCCAAGGAGCAGAGACCCAGTACTTC. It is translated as CASSSPQGAETQYF.

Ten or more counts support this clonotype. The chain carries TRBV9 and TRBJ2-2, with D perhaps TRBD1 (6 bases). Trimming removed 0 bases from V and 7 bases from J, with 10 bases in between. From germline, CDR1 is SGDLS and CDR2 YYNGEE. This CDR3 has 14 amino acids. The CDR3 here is CASSVAGQFGELFF. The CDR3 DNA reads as TGTGCCAGCAGCGTAGCAGGACAGTTCGGGGAGCTGTTTTTT. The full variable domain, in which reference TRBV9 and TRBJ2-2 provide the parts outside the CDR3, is DSGVTQTPKHLITATGQRVTLRCSPRSGDLSVYWYQQSLDQGLQFLIQYYNGEERAKGNILERFSAQQFPDLHSELNLSSLELGDSALYFCASSVAGQFGELFFGEGSRLTVL.

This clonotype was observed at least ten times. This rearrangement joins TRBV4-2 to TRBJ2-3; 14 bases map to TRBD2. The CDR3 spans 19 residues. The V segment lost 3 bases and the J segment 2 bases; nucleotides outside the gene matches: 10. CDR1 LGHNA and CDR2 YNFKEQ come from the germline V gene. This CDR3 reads CASSHGGTSGSQSTDTQYF. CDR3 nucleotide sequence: TGTGCCAGCAGCCATGGCGGGACTAGCGGGAGCCAATCCACAGATACGCAGTATTTT.

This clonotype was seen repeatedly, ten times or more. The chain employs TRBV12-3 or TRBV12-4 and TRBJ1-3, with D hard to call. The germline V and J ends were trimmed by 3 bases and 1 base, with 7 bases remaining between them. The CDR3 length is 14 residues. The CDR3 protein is CASSLSASGNTIYF. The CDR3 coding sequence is TGTGCCAGCAGTTTGTCAGCATCTGGAAACACCATATATTTT.